One and the same sample provided the 24 T cell receptor beta chains below, sequenced in a study of cytomegalovirus exposure and HLA in healthy donors. Vbeta (60) and Jbeta (13) primers were used in the PCR. The protocol was immunoSEQ multiplex PCR, while the TCRdb copy is restricted to in-frame clones and leaves out a portion. The table includes 150,000 to 200,000 clones, roughly 83% detected once. Source material: PBMCs. These receptors all come from a woman between 50 and 59 years old in good health and CMV-seronegative.

The chain joins TRBV11-3 to TRBJ1-1; a possible D gene is TRBD1 (5 bases). V was cut by 3 bases and J by 5 bases, with 10 bases left in between. The CDR3 runs to 13 residues. From germline, CDR1 is SGHNT and CDR2 YENEEA. The CDR3 DNA is TGTGCCAGCAGCTTCGGGGGAAATACTGAAGCTTTCTTT. This codes for CASSFGGNTEAFF.

This clone appeared a few times. This chain joins TRBV5-1 and TRBJ2-7; D call uncertain. Trimming removed 0 bases from V and 0 bases from J, with 4 bases in between. The CDR3 contains 13 residues. Per the germline V gene, CDR1 is SGHRS and CDR2 is YFSETQ. The CDR3 nucleotides are TGCGCCAGCAGCTTGGCGAGCTCCTACGAGCAGTACTTC. It yields the protein CASSLASSYEQYF.

The J gene is TRBJ2-1, the V gene TRBV6-6, with 8 bases identical to TRBD2. Per the germline V gene, CDR1 is MNHNY and CDR2 is SVGAGI (reference sequence). CDR3 length equals 15 residues. V shed 1 base and J 4 bases; nucleotides not matched to a gene: 3. The CDR3 spells CASSYLREVYNEQFF. In nucleotides, the CDR3 is TGTGCCAGCAGTTACTTGCGGGAGGTATACAATGAGCAGTTCTTC.

Comment on this clone: Distinct nucleotide sequences in the sample also encode this CDR3. CDR3 sequence reads: CASSLERESYNEQFF. For the CDR3, the DNA is TGTGCCAGCAGCCTTGAAAGGGAGTCCTACAATGAGCAGTTCTTC. The chain couples TRBV5-4 to TRBJ2-1; TRBD2 might be the D (5 bases). This CDR3 is built from 15 residues. The V gene lost 4 bases and the J gene lost 1 base, with 12 bases spanning the gap. From germline, CDR1 is SGHNT and CDR2 YYREEE (reference sequence).

This chain connects TRBV30 to TRBJ1-2; TRBD1 matches at 10 bases. CDR3 length: 14 residues. V gave up 1 base and J gave up 4 bases; unmatched junction bases: 3. Germline values: CDR1 GTSNPN, CDR2 SVGIG (reference sequence). CDR3 in amino acids: CAWSGTGGSYGYTF. The CDR3 region has the DNA TGTGCCTGGAGTGGGACAGGGGGTTCCTATGGCTACACCTTC.

CDR3 residues: CASSLEKGLSTAETQYF. The CDR3 DNA reads as TGCGCCAGCAGCTTGGAAAAGGGACTTTCCACGGCAGAGACCCAGTACTTC. The chain couples TRBV5-1 to TRBJ2-5; D is perhaps TRBD2 (6 bases). This CDR3 has 17 amino acids. With 0 bases removed from V and 4 bases from J, the gap between germline ends came to 19 bases. Germline V CDR1 and CDR2: SGHRS, YFSETQ.

This rearrangement joins TRBV7-2 to TRBJ1-5; D is ambiguous. The CDR3 runs to 16 residues. CDR1 is SGHTA, CDR2 FQGNSA, per germline. Trimming took 0 bases from V and 3 from J, leaving 12 bases between them. CDR3 loop: CASSLAGPGNNQPQHF. In DNA form, the CDR3 reads TGTGCCAGCAGCTTAGCTGGACCGGGGAACAATCAGCCCCAGCATTTT.

The rearrangement joins TRBV7-8 to TRBJ2-5; the match to TRBD2 covers 7 bases. The CDR3 is made up of 15 amino acids. J was trimmed by 5 bases and V by 1 base; bases with no gene match: 7. The germline gives CDR1 SGHVS, CDR2 FQNEAQ. CDR3 in DNA: TGTGCCAGCAGCTTAGGGGAGGGAGTCGGGGAGACCCAGTACTTC. Encoded protein: CASSLGEGVGETQYF.

In regard to this clone: Other DNA sequences from this sample encode an identical CDR3 as well. The gene calls are TRBV5-1 and TRBJ1-2; D is perhaps TRBD1 (5 bases). This CDR3 has 13 residues. CDR1 and CDR2 from the germline V gene are SGHRS and YFSETQ. Trimming stripped 3 bases from V and 2 bases from J, with 8 bases between. The chain's CDR3 is CASSSTENYGYTF. Here the CDR3 DNA reads TGCGCCAGCAGCTCGACAGAGAACTATGGCTACACCTTC.

The rearrangement joins TRBV28 to TRBJ1-1, with unresolved D. V lost 6 bases and J 0 bases, leaving 11 bases between the germline ends. CDR1 MDHEN and CDR2 SYDVKM come from the germline V gene. This CDR3 spans 14 amino acids. The CDR3 spells CASRVSTMNTEAFF. CDR3 coding DNA: TGTGCCAGCAGGGTCAGTACAATGAACACTGAAGCTTTCTTT.

This sequence joins TRBV29-1 and TRBJ1-2, with D perhaps TRBD1 (6 bases). The CDR3 spans 13 residues. V was pared by 4 bases and J by 2 bases, with 11 bases between. Germline V lookup: CDR1 SQVTM, CDR2 ANQGSEA. DNA for the CDR3: TGCAGCGTTGTGTTTCAGGGGAACTATGGCTACACCTTC. Translated, it gives CSVVFQGNYGYTF.

The V call is TRBV4-1, the J call TRBJ2-6; no firm D call. Germline CDR1 is MGHRA and CDR2 is YSYEKL. Trimming removed 0 bases from V and 0 bases from J, with 12 bases in between. The CDR3 consists of 18 residues. The CDR3 here is CASSQEMQQASGANVLTF. CDR3 DNA: TGCGCCAGCAGCCAAGAGATGCAGCAGGCCTCTGGGGCCAACGTCCTGACTTTC.

The rearrangement joins TRBV28 to TRBJ2-5; TRBD1 aligns across 7 bases. With 6 bases clipped from V and 4 bases from J, the junction kept 8 bases outside the gene matches. The V gene's germline CDR1 is MDHEN and CDR2 SYDVKM. This CDR3 is 14 amino acids long. In nucleotides, the CDR3 is TGTGCCAGCAGCTCCCACCCAGGGGGAGAGACCCAGTACTTC. It encodes CASSSHPGGETQYF. The entire variable domain, with the rest obtained from reference TRBV28 and TRBJ2-5, is as follows: DVKVTQSSRYLVKRTGEKVFLECVQDMDHENMFWYRQDPGLGLRLIYFSYDVKMKEKGDIPEGYSVSREKKERFSLILESASTNQTSMYLCASSSHPGGETQYFGPGTRLLVL.

The V and J genes are TRBV4-3 and TRBJ1-4; a weak D match, TRBD1 (6 bases). Germline loops: CDR1 LGHNA, CDR2 YSLEER. V shed 3 bases and J shed 7 bases, with 18 bases lying between them. There are 16 residues in the CDR3. CDR3 amino acids: CASSQQPGGSGEKLFF. As DNA, the CDR3 is TGCGCCAGCAGCCAGCAGCCGGGGGGCTCTGGTGAAAAACTGTTTTTT.

The chain has TRBV6-6 and TRBJ2-7, with 9 bases identical to TRBD1. This CDR3 contains 14 residues. V lost 6 bases to trimming and J lost 5 bases; unmatched junction nucleotides: 8. The V gene's germline CDR1 is MNHNY and CDR2 SVGAGI (reference sequence). CDR3 in amino acids: CASSPGQGLDEQYF. The CDR3, as DNA: TGTGCCAGCAGCCCGGGACAGGGACTCGACGAGCAGTACTTC.

J is TRBJ1-1 and V is TRBV10-3; TRBD1 matches at 9 bases. The CDR3 is made up of 13 amino acids. Germline assignment: CDR1 ENHRY and CDR2 SYGVKD. V shed 6 bases and J 6 bases; nucleotides not matched to a gene: 5. The CDR3 spells CAISKTGGSEAFF. CDR3 sequence (DNA): TGTGCCATCAGCAAAACAGGGGGCTCTGAAGCTTTCTTT.

To note about this clone: This CDR3 is also generated by other DNA sequences in the sample. This chain joins TRBV28 and TRBJ1-2; 7 bases match TRBD1. The CDR3 has 14 amino acids. Germline assignment: CDR1 MDHEN and CDR2 SYDVKM. Germline trimming cut 5 bases from V and 2 bases from J; bases unmatched to any gene: 5. CDR3 sequence reads: CASSPGQANYGYTF. The CDR3 DNA reads as TGTGCCAGCAGTCCCGGACAGGCAAACTATGGCTACACCTTC.

As DNA, the CDR3 is TGTGCCAGCAGCAAGGGCAAATATGGCAATCAGCCCCAGCATTTT. Protein sequence: CASSKGKYGNQPQHF. This chain connects TRBV21-1 to TRBJ1-5; the D call TRBD1 from the table was never checked on the DNA. TRBV21-1 is an annotated pseudogene. The CDR3 totals 15 residues.

The chain has TRBV6-5 and TRBJ1-5; maybe TRBD1 (6 bases). The germline CDR1 and CDR2 sequences are MNHEY and SVGAGI. The V end was cut by 6 bases, the J end by 4 bases, with 10 bases between. This CDR3 spans 13 amino acids. This CDR3 is CASSNRDNQPQHF. The CDR3 region has the DNA TGTGCCAGCAGCAACAGGGATAATCAGCCCCAGCATTTT.

This clone was seen a single time. This sequence joins TRBV6-6 and TRBJ2-7; possible D gene TRBD1, 6 bases. Germline lookup yields CDR1 MNHNY and CDR2 SVGAGI (reference sequence). There are 14 residues in the CDR3. The V gene lost 0 bases and the J gene lost 2 bases, with 8 bases spanning the gap. The CDR3: CASSYSDSTYEQYF. DNA of the CDR3: TGTGCCAGCAGTTACTCGGACAGTACCTACGAGCAGTACTTC.

The J gene is TRBJ2-7, the V gene TRBV27; 7 bases fit TRBD1. The CDR3 spans 14 residues. Losses at the gene ends were 4 bases for V and 6 bases for J; bases not matched to a gene: 9. Germline V CDR1 and CDR2: MNHEY, SMNVEV (reference sequence). CDR3 amino acids: CASSWDSTPGEQYF. The CDR3 nucleotides read TGTGCCAGCAGTTGGGACAGCACGCCTGGCGAGCAGTACTTC.

This clone was seen only once. The chain couples TRBV5-4 to TRBJ2-7; D perhaps matches TRBD2 (6 bases). Germline lookup yields CDR1 SGHNT and CDR2 YYREEE (reference sequence). This CDR3 region has 16 residues. The V gene lost 0 bases and the J gene lost 2 bases, with 15 bases spanning the gap. The DNA for the CDR3 is TGTGCCAGCAGCTTGGACCCAGCGGGCACACCCTACGAGCAGTACTTC. The encoded protein is CASSLDPAGTPYEQYF. The full variable domain, completed using reference TRBV5-4 and TRBJ2-7, is ETGVTQSPTHLIKTRGQQVTLRCSSQSGHNTVSWYQQALGQGPQFIFQYYREEENGRGNFPPRFSGLQFPNYSSELNVNALELDDSALYLCASSLDPAGTPYEQYFGPGTRLTVT.

The chain links TRBV5-8 to TRBJ1-2, with 9 bases identical to TRBD1. V was clipped by 0 bases and J by 0 bases; unmatched bases: 3. Germline CDR1 reads SGHTS; CDR2 reads YDEGEE. The length of the CDR3 is 16 residues. CDR3 nucleotides: TGTGCCAGCAGCTTGGCCCGGGACAGGGCTAACTATGGCTACACCTTC. Its translation is CASSLARDRANYGYTF. Filled out from reference TRBV5-8 and TRBJ1-2, the complete variable domain reads EAGVTQSPTHLIKTRGQQATLRCSPISGHTSVYWYQQALGLGLQFLLWYDEGEERNRGNFPPRFSGRQFPNYSSELNVNALELEDSALYLCASSLARDRANYGYTFGSGTRLTVV.

The chain is built from TRBV2 and TRBJ1-1, with D possibly matching TRBD1 (5 bases). The germline V and J ends were trimmed by 6 bases and 8 bases, with 25 bases remaining between them. This CDR3 spans 16 amino acids. From germline, CDR1 is SNHLY and CDR2 FYNNEI. As DNA, the CDR3 is TGTGCCAGCAGCCTGACACCGACAGCAACGCCAGAGGAAGCTTTCTTT. Residues: CASSLTPTATPEEAFF.